The rows below give T cell receptor beta chains drawn from one sample of a study of blood T cell repertoires in COVID-19. TCRdb's table, derived via immunoSEQ multiplex PCR, lists solely in-frame clones and lacks some. The repertoire consists of under 450,000 clones, with around 83% occurring once and the leading ten covering around 5%. Sequenced sample: PBMCs or T cells enriched from blood (not recorded which). The receptors originated from a woman in her forties or fifties who had recovered from COVID-19. The CDR3 runs from the conserved cysteine through the conserved F or W. A D gene is named only where the DNA matches it firmly. Clone size is given for some rows only: seen once, a few or many times, or a class if the clone is expanded.

>.|.|TRBJ1-3|TRBV27
TGTGCCAGCAGCCGACAGTCTGGAAACACCATATATTTT
CASSRQSGNTIYF
>few|.|TRBJ1-6|TRBV7-9
TGTGCCAGCAGCTTGGAACAGGAGAATTCACCCCTCCACTTT
CASSLEQENSPLHF
>few|.|TRBJ1-6|TRBV19
TGTGCCAGTAGCGGGGATCCTTATAATTCACCCCTCCACTTT
CASSGDPYNSPLHF
>.|TRBD1|TRBJ1-1|TRBV19
TGTGCCAGTAGTATTCTCGCAGGGGGAGGTGGCACTGAAGCTTTCTTT
CASSILAGGGGTEAFF
>.|.|TRBJ2-2|TRBV24-1
TGTGCCACCAGTGACACCACAGGGATCACCGGGGAGCTGTTTTTT
CATSDTTGITGELFF
>.|.|TRBJ1-1|TRBV7-6
TGTGCCAGCAGCGGGGGCTCCAACACTGAAGCTTTCTTT
CASSGGSNTEAFF
>.|TRBD2|TRBJ2-5|TRBV5-8
TGTGCCAGCAAGCGGGACGGAGAAGAGACCCAGTACTTC
CASKRDGEETQYF
>.|.|TRBJ2-3|TRBV5-4
TGTGCCAGCAGCTTGGCTACGGGGGTGCTGCGCACAGATACGCAGTATTTT
CASSLATGVLRTDTQYF
>.|TRBD1|TRBJ1-4|TRBV7-2
TGTGCCAGCAGCTTACAGGGACAGGGGGCGGGTGAAAAACTGTTTTTT
CASSLQGQGAGEKLFF
>.|.|TRBJ1-3|TRBV19
TGTGCCAGTAGTATTAGGGGGGGGTTGACTGGAAACACCATATATTTT
CASSIRGGLTGNTIYF
>.|.|TRBJ1-2|TRBV12-3/TRBV12-4
TGTGCCAGCAGCGGACAGAAATATGGCTACACCTTC
CASSGQKYGYTF
>.|TRBD1|TRBJ1-1|TRBV9
TGTGCCAGCAGCGTGCTGGGACAGGGGATCACTGAAGCTTTCTTT
CASSVLGQGITEAFF
>few|.|TRBJ1-2|TRBV28
TGTGCCAGCAGTTTAGGACACCTCTATGGCTACACCTTC
CASSLGHLYGYTF
>.|.|TRBJ1-1|TRBV6-2/TRBV6-3
TGTGCCAGCAGTTACTCCATGAACACTGAAGCTTTCTTT
CASSYSMNTEAFF
>.|TRBD1|TRBJ1-2|TRBV9
TGTGCCAGCAGCGTAGGGGGTCCAGGGGGCATCTATGGCTACACCTTC
CASSVGGPGGIYGYTF
>.|.|TRBJ2-5|TRBV5-1
TGCGCCAGCGATAGCGGCAGGGTGGGGTCAGAGACCCAGTACTTC
CASDSGRVGSETQYF
>.|.|TRBJ1-5|TRBV6-2/TRBV6-3
TGTGCCAGCAGTTATGAGGCAGGGCGTCAGCCCCAGCATTTT
CASSYEAGRQPQHF
>.|TRBD1|TRBJ2-3|TRBV7-9
TGTGCCAGCAGCTCCGGACAGGGGCCGGGAAGCACAGATACGCAGTATTTT
CASSSGQGPGSTDTQYF
>.|TRBD2|TRBJ2-1|TRBV9
TGTGCCAGCAGCTCGACCGGGACTAGCGGGGGGTACAATGAGCAGTTCTTC
CASSSTGTSGGYNEQFF
>.|.|TRBJ1-1|TRBV5-1
TGCGCCAGCAGCTTGGTTCAGGGGAACACTGAAGCTTTCTTT
CASSLVQGNTEAFF
>.|TRBD1|TRBJ1-2|TRBV9
TGTGCCAGCAGCGGGGGGACAGACAACTATGGCTACACCTTC
CASSGGTDNYGYTF
>.|.|TRBJ2-2|TRBV30
TGTGCCTGGAGTATTGGGAGGTATGGCGGGGAGCTGTTTTTT
CAWSIGRYGGELFF
>.|.|TRBJ1-2|TRBV28
TGTGCGGCAGGGGACAACTATGGCTACACCTTC
CAAGDNYGYTF
>.|.|TRBJ1-2|TRBV15
TGTGCCACCAGCAGGCGGGCCTCAAACTATGGCTACACCTTC
CATSRRASNYGYTF
>.|TRBD2|TRBJ2-2|TRBV25-1
TGTGCCAGCAGTCCTCTAGCGGGAGCGGACACCGGGGAGCTGTTTTTT
CASSPLAGADTGELFF
>.|TRBD2|TRBJ2-2|TRBV5-1
TGCGCCAGCAGCCCTAGACTAGCGGGTGTGAACACCGGGGAGCTGTTTTTT
CASSPRLAGVNTGELFF
>.|TRBD1|TRBJ1-2|TRBV4-3
TGCGCCAGCGGTGGGCAGGGGGGTCCCTATGGCTACACCTTC
CASGGQGGPYGYTF
>.|.|TRBJ2-7|TRBV9
TGTGCCAGCAGCGTAGATCCCACGTGGACAGATCACCCCGAGCAGTACTTC
CASSVDPTWTDHPEQYF
>.|.|TRBJ1-6|TRBV2
TGTGCCAGCACGTTTGACAGCTCCTATAATTCACCCCTCCACTTT
CASTFDSSYNSPLHF
>.|.|TRBJ1-6|TRBV5-1
TGCGCCAGCACCCTTAGTACAGGGTCGCATTCACCCCTCCACTTT
CASTLSTGSHSPLHF
>.|.|TRBJ2-1|TRBV7-6
TGTGCCAGCAGCTACCCTTACAGGGACTCCTACAATGAGCAGTTCTTC
CASSYPYRDSYNEQFF
>once|TRBD1|TRBJ1-1|TRBV7-9
TGTGCCAGCAGCTACAGGGGGAAGGGCACTGAAGCTTTCTTT
CASSYRGKGTEAFF
>few|.|TRBJ2-2|TRBV6-2/TRBV6-3
TGTGCCAGCAGTTATGTTTCTGCGAACACCGGGGAGCTGTTTTTT
CASSYVSANTGELFF
>.|TRBD1|TRBJ1-1|TRBV7-8
TGTGCCAGCAGCTCAGGACAGGGGTACACTGAAGCTTTCTTT
CASSSGQGYTEAFF
>.|TRBD2|TRBJ2-1|TRBV6-2/TRBV6-3
TGTGCCAGCAGCATATCGGGACTAGAGATGTATAATGAGCAGTTCTTC
CASSISGLEMYNEQFF
>.|.|TRBJ2-3|TRBV7-5
TGTGTCAGAAGCTTAGGCAGGGGCCCTAGCACAGATACGCAGTATTTT
CVRSLGRGPSTDTQYF
>.|TRBD1|TRBJ2-5|TRBV5-1
TGCGCCAGCAGCCCAGACAGGGGGCGCGAGACCCAGTACTTC
CASSPDRGRETQYF
>once|TRBD1|TRBJ1-5|TRBV5-1
TGCGCCAGCAGCTGGGGGACAGGGCGAAGCAATCAGCCCCAGCATTTT
CASSWGTGRSNQPQHF
>.|TRBD1|TRBJ2-1|TRBV24-1
TGTGCCACCAGTGATTTCGGACAGGGGGTAAATGAGCAGTTCTTC
CATSDFGQGVNEQFF
>.|TRBD1|TRBJ2-1|TRBV7-9
TGTGCCAGCAGCACCCGTGGGACAGGGGGAGACTACAATGAGCAGTTCTTC
CASSTRGTGGDYNEQFF
>.|TRBD1|TRBJ2-7|TRBV18
TGTGCCAGCTCGCGAACTGTACAGGGGAGCTCCTACGAGCAGTACTTC
CASSRTVQGSSYEQYF
>.|TRBD1|TRBJ1-4|TRBV12-5
TGTGCTAGTGGCCCGGGACAGGGGGTAAAGAATGAAAAACTGTTTTTT
CASGPGQGVKNEKLFF
>.|TRBD1|TRBJ2-1|TRBV2
TGTGCCAGCAGTGCTGCAGGGGGTATTATGACGAATGAGCAGTTCTTC
CASSAAGGIMTNEQFF
>.|.|TRBJ2-7|TRBV4-1
TGCGCCAGCAGCCAAGGGGCCCAAAAGGCCTACGAGCAGTACTTC
CASSQGAQKAYEQYF
>.|.|TRBJ1-1|TRBV7-3
TGTGCCAGCAGCTTAAGGGGGCAGGCGGAGAACACTGAAGCTTTCTTT
CASSLRGQAENTEAFF
>.|TRBD1|TRBJ2-7|TRBV3-1/TRBV3-2
TGTGCCAGCAGCTACACAGGGGCCTACGAGCAGTACTTC
CASSYTGAYEQYF
>.|TRBD2|TRBJ2-1|TRBV19
TGTGCCAGTAGGCCGACTAGCGGGACCTACAATGAGCAGTTCTTC
CASRPTSGTYNEQFF
>.|TRBD2|TRBJ2-5|TRBV11-2
TGTGCCAGTTGGCAACCGGGACTAGCGGGGTCCCAGTACTTC
CASWQPGLAGSQYF
>.|TRBD1|TRBJ1-2|TRBV3-1/TRBV3-2
TGTGCCAGCAGCCAAGTTTCGACAGGGAACGGCTACACCTTC
CASSQVSTGNGYTF
>.|.|TRBJ2-3|TRBV25-1
TGTGCCAGCAGTGGGACAAGTGCAGATACGCAGTATTTT
CASSGTSADTQYF
>.|TRBD1|TRBJ1-1|TRBV7-2
TGTGCCAGCAGCTTAAAGGGGGCCAGAGGGAACACTGAAGCTTTCTTT
CASSLKGARGNTEAFF
>.|TRBD1|TRBJ1-2|TRBV30
TGTGCCTGGAGTCAGGACAGGTTGAGCTATGGCTACACCTTC
CAWSQDRLSYGYTF
>.|TRBD2|TRBJ2-1|TRBV29-1
TGCAGCGCTGCGGGCTTAGCGGGAGTTGAGTTGAATGAGCAGTTCTTC
CSAAGLAGVELNEQFF
>once|.|TRBJ1-2|TRBV7-2
TGTGCCAGCAGCTCAGGGCGCCCCGGGGGCTACACCTTC
CASSSGRPGGYTF